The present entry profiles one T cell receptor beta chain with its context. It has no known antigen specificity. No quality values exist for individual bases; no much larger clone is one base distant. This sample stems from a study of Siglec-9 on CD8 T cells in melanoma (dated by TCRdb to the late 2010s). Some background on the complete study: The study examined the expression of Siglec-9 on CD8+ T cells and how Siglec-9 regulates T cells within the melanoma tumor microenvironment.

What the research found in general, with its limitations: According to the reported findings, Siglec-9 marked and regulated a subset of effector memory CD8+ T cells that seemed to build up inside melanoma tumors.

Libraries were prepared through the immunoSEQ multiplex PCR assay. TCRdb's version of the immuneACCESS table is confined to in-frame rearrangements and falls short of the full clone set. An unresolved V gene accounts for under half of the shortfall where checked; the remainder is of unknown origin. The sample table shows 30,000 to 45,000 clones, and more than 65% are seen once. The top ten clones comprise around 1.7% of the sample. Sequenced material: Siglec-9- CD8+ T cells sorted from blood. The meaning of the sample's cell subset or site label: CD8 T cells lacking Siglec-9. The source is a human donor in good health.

The DNA sequence is TGTGCCAGCAGCCGTTCCCCTCCGGGGGACAGCTCCTACGAGCAGTACTTC. Its protein product is CASSRSPPGDSSYEQYF. Rearrangement joined TRBV7-9 to TRBJ2-7, with TRBD1 perhaps the D gene, on 7 matching bases. V is clipped by 5 bases and J by 0 bases, and the sequence between their germline boundaries is 20 bases long. Per the germline V gene (reference sequence), SEHNR is the CDR1 and FQNEAQ is the CDR2. The CDR3, from cysteine to phenylalanine, totals 17 residues. Only the CDR3 part of the read is kept: 51 bases, read in frame from the first base.